The clone carrying this TCR beta chain occurred a few times. The target antigen is unknown. Libraries were prepared by immunoSEQ multiplex PCR; TCRdb keeps only in-frame clonotypes and omits some of them. The repertoire consists of over 45,000 clones, with approximately 70% occurring once and the leading ten covering approximately 5%. The record originates from a study of CD4+ T cells in melanoma. Study observations and caveats: Reportedly, melanoma neoantigen-specific CD4+ T cells showed varied differentiation states. A reported correlation linked neoantigen-specific CD4+ T cells to CD8+, macrophage and B cell function.

Germline V gives CDR1 SGHDN, CDR2 FVKESK. The trim removed 1 base at V and 3 bases at J, leaving 8 bases unmatched. This CDR3 has 16 residues. This rearrangement joins TRBV14 to TRBJ1-1; 7 bases are shared with TRBD1. The TCR comes from a human donor with melanoma. The sequencing input was tumor tissue. This CDR3 is CASSQVSGRGDTEAFF. Here the CDR3 DNA reads TGTGCCAGCAGCCAAGTGAGTGGCAGGGGGGACACTGAAGCTTTCTTT.